The 16 T cell receptor beta chains reported below all come from one sample, sequenced in a study of T cell repertoires in cytomegalovirus infection. These receptors have no identified antigens. TCRdb reanalysed the reads using MiXCR and keeps one entry per CDR3 protein. The table records approximately 120,000 distinct CDR3 sequences, 25% to 35% of them present only once. The sequencing used CD8+ T cells from cultured PBMCs, collected from culture after CMV antigen stimulation. The receptor source for this set is a human donor in good health (CMV status not recorded). Some clones in this sample may be carry-over from other donors' samples.

This clonotype was detected many times. V and J are TRBV12-3 or TRBV12-4 and TRBJ1-1; D is unresolved. V lost 5 bases and J 5 bases, leaving 12 bases between the germline ends. There are 13 residues in the CDR3. CDR3 sequence reads: CASSHTVGTEAFF. DNA for the CDR3: TGTGCCAGCAGTCACACCGTGGGGACTGAAGCTTTCTTT.

The rearrangement links TRBV12-3 or TRBV12-4 to TRBJ2-5; TRBD2 matches at 9 bases. The V gene end was trimmed by 3 bases and the J gene end by 5 bases; junction bases not matched to a gene: 10. The CDR3 has 16 residues. The CDR3: CASSFPRGGAEETQYF. The CDR3 coding sequence is TGTGCCAGCAGTTTCCCGCGGGGGGGCGCGGAGGAGACCCAGTACTTC.

This clonotype appeared many times. This rearrangement joins TRBV7-9 to TRBJ1-1; a weak D match, TRBD1 (5 bases). Per the germline V gene, CDR1 is SEHNR and CDR2 is FQNEAQ (reference sequence). Trimming left V 1 base short and J 0 bases short, with 9 bases between. The CDR3 is 15 residues long. The DNA for the CDR3 is TGTGCCAGCAGCTTAGTGGGCAGGGTGAACACTGAAGCTTTCTTT. Residues: CASSLVGRVNTEAFF.

The J gene is TRBJ2-1, the V gene TRBV24-1; 9 bases map to TRBD2. Germline V gives CDR1 KGHDR, CDR2 SFDVKD. V trimming: 9 bases; J trimming: 4 bases; junction bases outside the gene matches: 9. The CDR3 has 15 amino acids. DNA for the CDR3: TGTGCCACCTCTCCCCGGACTAGCGTATACAATGAGCAGTTCTTC. Translated, it gives CATSPRTSVYNEQFF.

This clonotype came up many times. The chain carries TRBV6-1 and TRBJ2-3; 9 positions match TRBD2. Germline CDR1 MNHNS, CDR2 SASEGT. The CDR3 runs 14 residues. After removal of 6 bases from V and 10 bases from J, the junction contained 11 bases not matched to a gene. CDR3: CASSPLVSGGPQYF. The DNA of the CDR3 is TGTGCCAGCAGCCCTCTTGTCAGCGGGGGGCCGCAGTATTTT.

This clonotype was counted a single time. The chain is built from TRBV2 and TRBJ2-7; D is undetermined. This CDR3 has 12 residues. Germline CDR1 and CDR2: SNHLY and FYNNEI. Trimming stripped 6 bases from V and 4 bases from J, with 10 bases between. The chain's CDR3 is CASSHPGYEQYF. CDR3 sequence (DNA): TGTGCCAGCAGCCACCCTGGATACGAGCAGTACTTC.

This clonotype has at least ten counts. The chain is built from TRBV12-3 or TRBV12-4 and TRBJ2-3; D gene uncertain. Trimming removed 6 bases from V and 1 base from J, with 11 bases in between. The CDR3 contains 14 residues. CDR3 DNA sequence: TGTGCCAGCAGCCCTAATACACGCACAGATACGCAGTATTTT. This encodes CASSPNTRTDTQYF.

The sample holds many counts of this clonotype. The rearrangement uses TRBV7-8 and TRBJ2-3; 8 nucleotides align to TRBD2. The CDR3 has 17 amino acids. Germline V gives CDR1 SGHVS, CDR2 FQNEAQ. Trimming took 4 bases from V and 3 from J; bases not matched to a gene: 12. The CDR3 DNA reads as TGTGCCAGCAGCTATTACGGGACTAGGACTTCAACAGATACGCAGTATTTT. Translated, it gives CASSYYGTRTSTDTQYF.

This sequence joins TRBV3-1 and TRBJ2-7; D unresolved. CDR1 and CDR2 (germline): LGHDT, YNNKEL (reference sequence). Trimming left V 3 bases short and J 3 bases short, with 6 bases between. The CDR3 spans 12 residues. CDR3 sequence: CASSQGFYEQYF. CDR3 DNA sequence: TGTGCCAGCAGCCAGGGGTTCTACGAGCAGTACTTC.

The chain joins TRBV11-2 to TRBJ2-1; D may match TRBD1 or TRBD2 (5 bases each). Per germline, CDR1 SGHAT and CDR2 FQNNGV. Between the trimmed V and J ends, which lost 4 bases and 7 bases, there was a span of 8 bases. CDR3 length equals 12 residues. CDR3: CASSWDANEQFF. CDR3 DNA: TGTGCCAGCAGCTGGGACGCGAATGAGCAGTTCTTC.

This clonotype came up a few times. The chain carries TRBV11-1 and TRBJ2-1, with 10 bases fitting TRBD1. J lost 16 bases, V lost 5 bases, and 8 bases had no gene match. This CDR3 is built from 12 residues. Germline V gene lookup returns CDR1 SGHAT and CDR2 FQDESV (reference sequence). The CDR3 reads CASSQGTGDNFF. CDR3 DNA sequence: TGTGCCAGCAGCCAGGGGACAGGGGATAACTTCTTC. Together with reference TRBV11-1 and TRBJ2-1, the CDR3 gives the full variable domain: EAEVAQSPRYKITEKSQAVAFWCDPISGHATLYWYRQILGQGPELLVQFQDESVVDDSQLPKDRFSAERLKGVDSTLKIQPAELGDSAMYLCASSQGTGDNFFGPGTRLTVL.

This clonotype was seen at least ten times. This chain links TRBV7-8 with TRBJ2-1, with 9 bases identical to TRBD1. From germline, CDR1 is SGHVS and CDR2 FQNEAQ. The trim removed 5 bases at V and 7 bases at J, leaving 6 bases unmatched. There are 14 residues in the CDR3. CDR3: CASSQRDRVNEQFF. The CDR3 bases are TGTGCCAGCAGCCAGAGGGACAGGGTGAATGAGCAGTTCTTC.

This clonotype was detected a few times. The chain combines TRBV28 with TRBJ2-1, with 13 bases lining up with TRBD2. The length of the CDR3 is 16 residues. CDR1 is MDHEN, CDR2 SYDVKM, per germline. V lost 4 bases and J lost 15; bases outside the gene matches: 15. This CDR3 reads CASSSRTSGGRRGWFF. The DNA of the CDR3 is TGTGCCAGCAGTTCCAGGACTAGCGGGGGCCGAAGGGGATGGTTCTTC.

This clonotype has a handful of counts. The J gene is TRBJ2-7, the V gene TRBV19, with D uncertain. Trimming removed 3 bases at V and 0 bases at J, with 9 bases between. CDR3 length: 14 amino acids. The germline gives CDR1 LNHDA, CDR2 SQIVND (reference sequence). The CDR3 region is CASSIKGPSYEQYF. CDR3 sequence (DNA): TGTGCCAGTAGTATCAAGGGCCCCTCCTACGAGCAGTACTTC.

J is TRBJ2-5 and V is TRBV15; D uncertain. CDR3 length: 12 amino acids. Between the trimmed V and J ends, which lost 5 bases and 7 bases, there was a span of 11 bases. Per the germline V gene, CDR1 is LNHNV and CDR2 is YYDKDF (reference sequence). This CDR3 reads CATSDPSRTQYF. The CDR3 coding sequence is TGTGCCACCAGCGACCCCTCTAGGACCCAGTACTTC.

This clonotype occurred many times. The DNA for the CDR3 is TGTGCCAGCAGTTTATCCCCCAACACTGAAGCTTTCTTT. Amino acid sequence: CASSLSPNTEAFF. The genes are TRBV12-3 or TRBV12-4 and TRBJ1-1; D unresolved. Trimming shortened V by 2 bases and J by 2 bases, and 6 bases separated the two germline ends. The CDR3 covers 13 residues.